These 5 T cell receptor beta chains came from one sample sequenced in a study of blood T cells in healthy people across ages. Combining a sample-barcoded 5' primer with a J-beta primer mix, a second PCR ran for about 7 to 11 cycles. TCRdb fed the 5' RACE reads into MiXCR, producing one record per CDR3 protein. The sample has about 1.8 million distinct CDR3 sequences, approximately 50% seen once; the top ten hold less than 2.5%. What was sequenced was blood. These receptors all come from a woman in her thirties or forties in good health.

The chain carries TRBV28 and TRBJ2-7; D remains ambiguous. Germline loops: CDR1 MDHEN, CDR2 SYDVKM. V was cut by 5 bases and J by 2 bases, with 13 bases left in between. The CDR3 has 14 amino acids. In DNA, the CDR3 is TGTGCCAGCAGTCCCCTCAGAAGGGCCTACGAGCAGTACTTC. Translated, it gives CASSPLRRAYEQYF.

This clonotype was picked up a small number of times. V is TRBV6-2 or TRBV6-3 and J is TRBJ1-3, with TRBD1 as a possible D gene (5 bases). V lost 7 bases and J lost 7, with 20 bases in between. The CDR3 loop spans 15 amino acids. Germline loops: CDR1 MNHEY, CDR2 SVGEGT. The DNA of the CDR3 is TGTGCCAGCACACCCGGAGGATGGCGGGGGAACACCATATATTTT. It is translated as CASTPGGWRGNTIYF.

Of note for this clonotype: A junction end diverges from the germline sequence, so it may reflect a read error. The chain combines TRBV4-1 with TRBJ2-1, with D perhaps matching TRBD2 (6 bases). Germline V gene data show CDR1 as MGHRA and CDR2 as YSYEKL. The CDR3 consists of 16 residues. CDR3 loop: CASSPRDSSSYNERFF. The DNA for the CDR3 is TGCGCCAGCAGCCCACGGGACTCCTCATCCTACAATGAGCGGTTCTTC.

The chain is built from TRBV4-3 and TRBJ2-3; no reliable D call. V lost 4 bases, J lost 0 bases, and 20 bases lay in between. This CDR3 has 18 amino acids. Germline CDR1 and CDR2: LGHNA and YSLEER. The DNA for the CDR3 is TGCGCCAGCAGCCGAAGGTTGACTCAGACCTCTAGCACAGATACGCAGTATTTT. Translated: CASSRRLTQTSSTDTQYF.

V usage is TRBV7-2 and J usage is TRBJ2-1; 11 bases agree with TRBD2. The J segment lost 4 bases and the V segment lost 5 bases, leaving 16 bases of the junction unmatched. This CDR3 spans 19 amino acids. CDR1 SGHTA and CDR2 FQGNSA come from the germline V gene. CDR3 bases: TGTGCCAGCAGCCTCCGGGCTAGCGGGGGGCCGGCTTTGTACAATGAGCAGTTCTTC. This encodes CASSLRASGGPALYNEQFF. The full variable domain, completed using reference TRBV7-2 and TRBJ2-1, is GAGVSQSPSNKVTEKGKDVELRCDPISGHTALYWYRQSLGQGLEFLIYFQGNSAPDKSGLPSDRFSAERTGGSVSTLTIQRTQQEDSAVYLCASSLRASGGPALYNEQFFGPGTRLTVL.